The source of this T cell receptor (beta chain) is a study of blood T cell repertoires in COVID-19. Overall study: The samples span acute and convalescent COVID-19 from the United States, Italy and Spain.

In the authors' methods: Reference gene primer amplification gave nucleated cell count estimates. Clones were read by immunoSEQ multiplex PCR, and TCRdb kept only the in-frame ones, dropping some. The V and J calls and clone size are taken from that table; D and trimming were inferred from the DNA. The table shows roughly 180,000 clones, with about nine tenths occurring only once. V lost 5 bases and J lost 0, with 10 bases in between. Germline V gene sequence: CDR1 GTSNPN, CDR2 SVGIG (reference sequence). The CDR3 is made up of 13 amino acids. The source of this sequence is a woman aged 30 to 39 with acute or convalescent COVID-19. This chain joins TRBV30 and TRBJ1-1; D may be TRBD1 (6 bases). The source material was peripheral blood. CDR3 nucleotide sequence: TGTGCCTGGTCGGGACAAATGAACACTGAAGCTTTCTTT. This sequence encodes CAWSGQMNTEAFF.